Presented here are 8 T cell receptor beta chains from one specimen sequenced in a study of identical twins. TCRdb passed the 5' RACE reads through MiXCR, listing each CDR3 protein once. This repertoire shows about 550,000 distinct CDR3 sequences, 20% to 25% found once; its top ten account for approximately 0.52%. The same sample was also studied in work on yellow fever vaccine responses in identical twins.

The sample was CD4+ T cells sorted from blood. These receptors were taken from a woman younger than 35 in good health.

The chain joins TRBV20-1 to TRBJ2-5, with D perhaps matching TRBD1 or TRBD2 (6 bases each). The germline gives CDR1 DFQATT, CDR2 SNEGSKA (reference sequence). V lost 6 bases and J 5 bases, leaving 19 bases between the germline ends. The CDR3 is 14 amino acids. The CDR3 sequence: CSAQRGDKGETQYF. DNA for the CDR3: TGCAGTGCCCAGAGGGGGGACAAAGGGGAGACCCAGTACTTC.

This clonotype was seen many times. The chain uses TRBV7-3 and TRBJ1-2; D remains ambiguous. Germline values: CDR1 SGHTA, CDR2 FQGTGA. The CDR3 contains 14 residues. Trimming took off 2 bases at V and 4 bases at J, with 11 bases between the two ends. The DNA of the CDR3 is TGTGCCAGCAGCTTAGATCCGGAGCTCTATGGCTACACCTTC. It yields the protein CASSLDPELYGYTF.

The chain couples TRBV28 to TRBJ2-7; possibly TRBD2 for D (6 bases). The germline V and J ends were trimmed by 2 bases and 12 bases, with 14 bases remaining between them. This CDR3 spans 12 amino acids. Germline assignment: CDR1 MDHEN and CDR2 SYDVKM. The chain's CDR3 is CASSLPSGGGYF. The CDR3 DNA reads as TGTGCCAGCAGTTTACCCTCCGGGGGTGGGTACTTC.

The genes are TRBV5-1 and TRBJ2-3, with D perhaps being TRBD1 or TRBD2 (5 bases each). The V and J ends lost 1 base and 2 bases respectively, with 14 bases between them. CDR1 SGHRS and CDR2 YFSETQ come from the germline V gene. The CDR3 consists of 16 residues. CDR3 DNA: TGCGCCAGCAGCTTGAATCCAGGGACCACCACAGATACGCAGTATTTT. Protein sequence: CASSLNPGTTTDTQYF. Combining the CDR3 with reference TRBV5-1 and TRBJ2-3 gives the whole variable domain KAGVTQTPRYLIKTRGQQVTLSCSPISGHRSVSWYQQTPGQGLQFLFEYFSETQRNKGNFPGRFSGRQFSNSRSEMNVSTLELGDSALYLCASSLNPGTTTDTQYFGPGTRLTVL.

This clonotype was observed a few times. The chain joins TRBV20-1 to TRBJ1-2; 8 nucleotides agree with TRBD1. The trim removed 3 bases at V and 5 bases at J, leaving 5 bases unmatched. The CDR3 loop spans 13 amino acids. CDR1 is DFQATT, CDR2 SNEGSKA, per germline (reference sequence). The DNA for the CDR3 is TGCAGTGCTAGCGCAGGGGGCCCGTATGGCTACACCTTC. Protein sequence: CSASAGGPYGYTF.

The CDR3 region is CASRRDGTGNNSPLHF. CDR3 coding DNA: TGTGCCAGCAGACGCGACGGGACAGGCAATAATTCACCCCTCCACTTT. The V call is TRBV6-2 or TRBV6-3, the J call TRBJ1-6, with 8 bases that match TRBD1. V lost 6 bases, J lost 5 bases, and 9 bases stayed unmatched. This CDR3 is built from 16 residues. Per the germline V gene, CDR1 is MNHEY and CDR2 is SVGEGT.

V usage is TRBV10-1 and J usage is TRBJ2-7; D not certain. Trimming cost V 6 bases and J 0 bases, with 12 bases left between them. The germline gives CDR1 WNHNN, CDR2 SYGVQD (reference sequence). This CDR3 has 14 residues. Written as DNA, the CDR3 is TGCGCCAGCAGCCCAGACCCTAGCTCCTACGAGCAGTACTTC. This gives the protein CASSPDPSSYEQYF.

V usage is TRBV7-9 and J usage is TRBJ1-2, with a tentative D call TRBD1 (5 bases). Germline lookup yields CDR1 SEHNR and CDR2 FQNEAQ (reference sequence). The CDR3 consists of 14 residues. Trimming took 1 base from V and 4 from J, leaving 10 bases between them. The CDR3 here is CASSLEGVRYGYTF. The CDR3 bases are TGTGCCAGCAGCTTAGAAGGGGTACGCTATGGCTACACCTTC.